These 19 T cell receptor beta chains were all obtained from the same sample, sequenced in a study of blood T cell repertoires in COVID-19. Sequenced by immunoSEQ multiplex PCR; TCRdb stores in-frame clones only, minus some. The profile shows approximately 400,000 clones, 80% to 95% of them singletons. Sequencing input: PBMCs or T cells enriched from blood (not recorded which). Receptor source: a woman in her thirties or forties who had been exposed to COVID-19.

The sample holds one count of this clone. The J gene is TRBJ2-3, the V gene TRBV7-6; TRBD2 aligns across 7 bases. Trimming cost V 5 bases and J 0 bases; bases outside gene matches: 5. Germline V gene sequence: CDR1 SGHVS, CDR2 FNYEAQ. CDR3 length: 15 residues. The CDR3 loop is CASSLYSGSTDTQYF. The CDR3 nucleotides are TGTGCCAGCAGCCTCTATAGCGGGAGCACAGATACGCAGTATTTT.

This chain uses TRBV2 with TRBJ1-1; 11 nucleotides align to TRBD1. The trim removed 3 bases at V and 4 bases at J, leaving 7 bases unmatched. CDR1 and CDR2 from the germline V gene are SNHLY and FYNNEI. This CDR3 spans 16 amino acids. The CDR3 nucleotides read TGTGCCAGCAGTGAGTTTGGACAGGGGGCGACCACTGAAGCTTTCTTT. Translated: CASSEFGQGATTEAFF.

V usage is TRBV9 and J usage is TRBJ2-1; tentatively, D is TRBD2 (5 bases). CDR1 SGDLS and CDR2 YYNGEE come from the germline V gene. The V and J ends lost 0 bases and 8 bases respectively, with 15 bases between them. The CDR3 has 15 amino acids. This chain's CDR3 is CASSVDGRRSDEQFF. CDR3 bases: TGTGCCAGCAGCGTAGATGGCCGGAGGTCCGATGAGCAGTTCTTC.

This clone has only one observation. V and J are TRBV24-1 and TRBJ2-4; D is possibly TRBD2 (6 bases). Germline V gene data show CDR1 as KGHDR and CDR2 as SFDVKD. Trimming left V 2 bases short and J 4 bases short, with 11 bases between. This CDR3 region has 15 residues. The CDR3 is CATSDSAGGKNIQYF. CDR3 bases: TGTGCCACCAGTGATTCGGCTGGGGGGAAAAACATTCAGTACTTC.

The V call is TRBV19, the J call TRBJ1-2; possibly TRBD1 for D (5 bases). There are 13 residues in the CDR3. V was trimmed by 3 bases and J by 8 bases, leaving 13 bases between them. Germline CDR1 is LNHDA and CDR2 is SQIVND (reference sequence). The CDR3 sequence: CASSIAPGRGYTF. The CDR3 bases are TGTGCCAGTAGTATCGCTCCAGGGCGAGGCTACACCTTC.

There are a few counts of this clone. The chain has TRBV9 and TRBJ2-2; 8 positions agree with TRBD2. There are 16 residues in the CDR3. V lost 4 bases, J lost 2 bases, and 7 bases stayed unmatched. Looked up from germline, CDR1 is SGDLS and CDR2 is YYNGEE. This chain's CDR3 is CASSPRSGSNTGELFF. CDR3 coding DNA: TGTGCCAGCAGCCCCCGGAGCGGGAGCAACACCGGGGAGCTGTTTTTT.

The chain has TRBV2 and TRBJ1-6; D unclear. The germline V gene has CDR1 SNHLY and CDR2 FYNNEI. This CDR3 has 13 residues. The germline V and J ends were trimmed by 6 bases and 14 bases, with 17 bases remaining between them. As DNA, the CDR3 is TGTGCCAGCAGGGCGGATGAAATGAAGGCCCTCCACTTT. This codes for CASRADEMKALHF.

This chain connects TRBV29-1 to TRBJ1-2; a weak D match, TRBD1 (5 bases). CDR3 length: 11 residues. V was shortened by 7 bases and J by 1 base, with 7 bases between the two germline ends. Per germline, CDR1 SQVTM and CDR2 ANQGSEA. The CDR3 nucleotides are TGCAGCGCGACAGATAACTATGGCTACACCTTC. Its protein is CSATDNYGYTF.

This chain joins TRBV14 and TRBJ1-6; D remains ambiguous. CDR3 length: 16 residues. Looked up from germline, CDR1 is SGHDN and CDR2 is FVKESK. The V and J ends lost 1 base and 6 bases respectively, with 13 bases between them. CDR3 sequence reads: CASSQVAWTVNSPLHF. In DNA form, the CDR3 reads TGTGCCAGCAGCCAAGTTGCGTGGACTGTTAATTCACCCCTCCACTTT.

The chain uses TRBV12-5 and TRBJ2-2, with 7 bases fitting TRBD1. The CDR3 length is 16 residues. Germline assignment: CDR1 LGHNT and CDR2 FRNRAP. V trimming: 2 bases; J trimming: 7 bases; junction bases outside the gene matches: 10. The CDR3 DNA reads TGTGCTAGTGGTTTGTTGACAGGGACCGGAGGCGGGGAGCTGTTTTTT. It translates to CASGLLTGTGGGELFF.

The CDR3 reads CASSLGRLAKETQYF. DNA for the CDR3: TGTGCCAGCAGCTTAGGGCGACTAGCTAAAGAGACCCAGTACTTC. The V and J genes are TRBV7-2 and TRBJ2-5; TRBD2 agrees at 7 bases. This CDR3 is built from 15 residues. The V gene's germline CDR1 is SGHTA and CDR2 FQGNSA. V was pared by 1 base and J by 3 bases, with 5 bases of the junction left unmatched.

The sample holds a few counts of this clone. V and J are TRBV30 and TRBJ2-1; TRBD2 aligns across 13 bases. The CDR3 covers 15 residues. Looked up from germline, CDR1 is GTSNPN and CDR2 is SVGIG (reference sequence). The junction had 5 bases not matched to a gene; V was cut back by 0 bases and J by 9 bases. The CDR3 DNA follows: TGTGCCTGGAGTGTACCAGGACTAGCGGGAGCTGAGCAGTTCTTC. This translates into CAWSVPGLAGAEQFF.

This rearrangement joins TRBV10-2 to TRBJ2-1; D is unclear. Germline V gene sequence: CDR1 WSHSY, CDR2 SAAADI. This CDR3 has 13 residues. Trimming pared 4 bases from V and 2 bases from J, leaving 6 bases between. Written as DNA, the CDR3 is TGCGCCAGCAGTGGTCGGGCCTACAATGAGCAGTTCTTC. It yields the protein CASSGRAYNEQFF.

The chain employs TRBV6-5 and TRBJ1-5; TRBD1 matches at 7 bases. The ends lost 8 bases at V and 5 bases at J; junction bases unmatched: 6. This CDR3 has 13 residues. Germline values: CDR1 MNHEY, CDR2 SVGAGI. The CDR3 spells CASARGDHQPQHF. DNA of the CDR3: TGTGCCAGCGCCAGGGGGGATCATCAGCCCCAGCATTTT.

This chain uses TRBV18 with TRBJ1-2, with 7 nucleotides matching TRBD1. This CDR3 has 15 amino acids. The V and J ends lost 3 bases and 1 base, in that order; junction bases with no gene match: 5. From germline, CDR1 is KGHSH and CDR2 LQKENI. The CDR3 reads CASSPPGQFNYGYTF. In DNA form, the CDR3 reads TGTGCCAGCTCACCCCCGGGACAGTTTAACTATGGCTACACCTTC.

J is TRBJ2-7 and V is TRBV27, with D maybe TRBD2 (5 bases). The germline CDR1 and CDR2 sequences are MNHEY and SMNVEV (reference sequence). The CDR3 length is 13 residues. V gave up 6 bases and J gave up 2 bases, with 11 bases separating them. The CDR3 DNA reads as TGTGCCAGCAGGGATGGACTCCCCTACGAGCAGTACTTC. The encoded protein is CASRDGLPYEQYF.

The V gene is TRBV12-5, the J gene TRBJ2-1; D is uncertain. Trimming stripped 6 bases from V and 0 bases from J, with 18 bases between. Germline CDR1 reads LGHNT; CDR2 reads FRNRAP. The CDR3 is 17 residues long. The chain's CDR3 is CASGRTPGSSSYNEQFF. For the CDR3, the DNA is TGTGCTAGTGGCCGCACCCCAGGTAGTAGCTCCTACAATGAGCAGTTCTTC.

A single count supports this clone. V and J are TRBV5-1 and TRBJ1-1; 7 bases are shared with TRBD1. Looked up from germline, CDR1 is SGHRS and CDR2 is YFSETQ. V lost 4 bases to trimming and J lost 4 bases; unmatched junction nucleotides: 13. The CDR3 loop spans 16 amino acids. The chain's CDR3 is CASSERQGRVSTEAFF. CDR3 DNA sequence: TGCGCCAGCAGCGAGAGACAGGGACGGGTTAGCACTGAAGCTTTCTTT.

This chain uses TRBV13 with TRBJ2-7; 10 nucleotides line up with TRBD1. The germline V gene encodes CDR1 PRHDT and CDR2 FYEKMQ (reference sequence). V lost 4 bases and J lost 6; bases outside the gene matches: 3. The CDR3 runs to 13 residues. For the CDR3, the DNA is TGTGCCAGCAGCTCGACAGGGGGCAGCGAGCAGTACTTC. This sequence encodes CASSSTGGSEQYF.